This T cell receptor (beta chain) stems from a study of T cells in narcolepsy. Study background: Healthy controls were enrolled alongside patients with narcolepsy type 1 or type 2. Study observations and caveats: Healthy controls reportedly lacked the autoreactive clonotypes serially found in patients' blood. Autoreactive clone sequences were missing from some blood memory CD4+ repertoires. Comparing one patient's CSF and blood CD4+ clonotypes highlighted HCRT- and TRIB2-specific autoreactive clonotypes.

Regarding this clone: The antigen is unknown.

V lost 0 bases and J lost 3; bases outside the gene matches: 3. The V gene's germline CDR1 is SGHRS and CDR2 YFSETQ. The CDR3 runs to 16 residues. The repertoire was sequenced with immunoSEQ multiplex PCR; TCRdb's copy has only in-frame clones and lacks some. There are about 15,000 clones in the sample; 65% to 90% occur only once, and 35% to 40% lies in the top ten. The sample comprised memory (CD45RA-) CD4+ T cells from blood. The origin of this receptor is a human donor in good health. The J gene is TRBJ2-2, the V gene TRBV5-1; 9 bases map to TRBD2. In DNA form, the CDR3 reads TGCGCCAGCAGCTTGGTCCCTAGCGGGGACACCGGGGAGCTGTTTTTT. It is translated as CASSLVPSGDTGELFF.